This T cell receptor beta chain derives from a study of T cell repertoires in cytomegalovirus infection. Background on the study: Public TCR beta signatures were indicative of both CMV infection and a matching HLA type.

Broader study findings: Ex vivo, HLA-C-restricted CMV-specific TCR beta clonotypes prevailed over the rest of the response. Pooled public TCR beta family frequency picked out CMV carriers with the relevant HLA.

This clonotype occurred many times. Its antigen is not known. The germline CDR1 and CDR2 sequences are SGHTA and FQGNSA. V lost 1 base and J 0 bases, leaving 9 bases between the germline ends. The CDR3 has 15 amino acids. Each CDR3 protein is one row after TCRdb ran MiXCR on the reads. The data contain 630,000 or so distinct CDR3 sequences, 20% to 30% of them singletons. The sequence was collected from a human donor in good health (CMV status not recorded). Some clones in this sample may be carry-over from other donors' samples. Sequenced material: CD8+ T cells from PBMCs. The chain combines TRBV7-2 with TRBJ1-1; unclear D gene. For the CDR3, the DNA is TGTGCCAGCAGCTTAGAGATCGGAATGAACACTGAAGCTTTCTTT. As protein: CASSLEIGMNTEAFF.